Described below is a single TCR beta chain sequence and its context. Primers included in the PCR were 60 Vbeta and 13 Jbeta primers. TCRdb's table, derived via immunoSEQ multiplex PCR, lists solely in-frame clones and lacks some. Among around 130,000 clones listed, roughly 70% were seen once. CDR1 and CDR2 (germline): MNHNS, SASEGT. The V and J ends lost 6 bases and 1 base respectively, with 14 bases between them. This CDR3 region has 15 residues. This record belongs to a study of cytomegalovirus exposure and HLA in healthy donors. This sequence joins TRBV6-1 and TRBJ2-3; D may be TRBD1 (6 bases). Sequenced material: PBMCs. The TCR was taken from a middle-aged woman in good health and CMV-seropositive. The CDR3 sequence: CASSPGDLGTDTQYF. In nucleotides, the CDR3 is TGTGCCAGCAGCCCAGGGGATCTGGGCACAGATACGCAGTATTTT.